A selection of T cell receptor beta chains follows, all from one sample in a study of human T cells and chemical hapten exposure. TCRdb processed the RACE reads anew with MiXCR; each CDR3 protein has one entry. Of about 120,000 distinct CDR3 sequences detected, about 13% appear once; the ten largest clones hold around 2.7%. The specimen comprised whole blood, sampled in connection with sensitization to the hapten diphenylcyclopropenone (DPC). The receptors here all came from a woman between 18 and 30 years old with alopecia areata. Some clones in this sample may be carry-over from other donors' samples. Both conserved end residues are part of each CDR3. The order of the fields is D gene, clone size, J gene, V gene, CDR3 protein, CDR3 DNA. The D gene is left open where the match is weak. The listing skips clone size in some rows; elsewhere it reads once, few, many or a size class.

>.|many|TRBJ1-3|TRBV15
CATSRVRSSGNTIYF
TGTGCCACCAGCAGAGTCCGGAGCTCTGGAAACACCATATATTTT
>.|.|TRBJ2-3|TRBV7-2
CASSLRTESTDTQYF
TGTGCCAGCAGCTTAAGGACAGAAAGCACAGATACGCAGTATTTT
>TRBD1|.|TRBJ1-1|TRBV5-4
CASSAGQGRTEAFF
TGTGCCAGCAGCGCTGGACAGGGGAGGACTGAAGCTTTCTTT
>TRBD2|.|TRBJ2-2|TRBV6-2/TRBV6-3
CASSYTGASGGLNTGELFF
TGTGCCAGCAGTTACACCGGGGCTAGCGGGGGCCTGAACACCGGGGAGCTGTTTTTT
>TRBD1|few|TRBJ2-1|TRBV20-1
CSASIRQGDYNEQFF
TGCAGTGCTAGTATCCGACAGGGGGACTACAATGAGCAGTTCTTC
>TRBD1|many|TRBJ1-2|TRBV6-2/TRBV6-3
CASSYSWDSLYGYTF
TGTGCCAGCAGTTACTCGTGGGACAGCTTATATGGCTACACCTTC
>TRBD1|few|TRBJ1-2|TRBV7-9
CASSLGGTGYGYGYTF
TGTGCCAGCAGCTTAGGAGGGACAGGGTACGGCTATGGCTACACCTTC
>TRBD2|few|TRBJ2-1|TRBV5-5
CASSRGGGNEQFF
TGTGCCAGCAGCCGAGGCGGGGGGAATGAGCAGTTCTTC
>.|.|TRBJ1-1|TRBV29-1
CSVRPYTEAFF
TGCAGCGTTCGACCCTACACTGAAGCTTTCTTT
>.|.|TRBJ1-1|TRBV4-3
CASMGQNTEAFF
TGCGCCAGCATGGGTCAGAACACTGAAGCTTTCTTT
>.|many|TRBJ2-3|TRBV27
CASRRGTWDTQYF
TGTGCCAGCAGGCGGGGTACTTGGGATACGCAGTATTTT
>TRBD2|many|TRBJ2-2|TRBV7-7
CASSSHSGGNTGELFF
TGTGCCAGCAGCTCACATAGCGGGGGAAACACCGGGGAGCTGTTTTTT
>.|.|TRBJ2-1|TRBV2
CASSESWEQFF
TGTGCCAGCAGTGAGTCATGGGAGCAGTTCTTC
>.|.|TRBJ2-1|TRBV19
CASRAMKALQGDEQFF
TGTGCCAGTAGAGCGATGAAGGCACTCCAAGGGGATGAGCAGTTCTTC
>.|few|TRBJ1-1|TRBV6-6
CASSTRQNTEAFF
TGTGCCAGCAGTACCCGACAGAACACTGAAGCTTTCTTT
>.|few|TRBJ2-1|TRBV9
CASSPREKTYNEQFF
TGTGCCAGCAGCCCCCGGGAAAAGACCTACAATGAGCAGTTCTTC
>TRBD1|.|TRBJ2-7|TRBV20-1
CSGVSGTGGRQYF
TGCAGTGGAGTGTCCGGGACAGGGGGCCGGCAGTACTTC
>.|few|TRBJ2-5|TRBV7-2
CASSFYSEETQYF
TGTGCCAGCAGCTTTTATTCCGAAGAGACCCAGTACTTC
>.|many|TRBJ2-5|TRBV20-1
CAPQNQETQYF
TGCGCCCCCCAGAACCAAGAGACCCAGTACTTC
>.|.|TRBJ1-2|TRBV29-1
CSVEGRYGYTF
TGCAGCGTTGAGGGACGGTATGGCTACACCTTC
>TRBD1|many|TRBJ1-1|TRBV20-1
CSARPPDRVEAFF
TGCAGTGCTAGACCCCCTGACAGGGTTGAAGCTTTCTTT
>.|.|TRBJ2-5|TRBV7-9
CASSLAGTETQYF
TGTGCCAGCAGCTTAGCAGGGACTGAGACCCAGTACTTC
>.|many|TRBJ1-1|TRBV3-1
CASSQDGEMNTEAFF
TGTGCCAGCAGCCAAGATGGGGAAATGAACACTGAAGCTTTCTTT
>.|few|TRBJ2-1|TRBV7-8
CASSFLRGPYNEQFF
TGTGCCAGCAGCTTTTTGAGGGGACCGTACAATGAGCAGTTCTTC
>.|few|TRBJ1-1|TRBV2
CASSKELINTEAFF
TGTGCCAGCAGTAAGGAACTCATTAACACTGAAGCTTTCTTT
>.|.|TRBJ2-1|TRBV6-6
CASSALESFRNEQFF
TGTGCCAGCAGTGCCCTGGAAAGCTTTCGCAATGAGCAGTTCTTC
>.|.|TRBJ2-7|TRBV29-1
CSVVGQGPTEQYF
TGCAGCGTTGTGGGGCAGGGTCCCACCGAGCAGTACTTC
>.|.|TRBJ2-3|TRBV5-6
CASSFRGVEGTDTQYF
TGTGCCAGCAGCTTCAGAGGGGTGGAGGGCACAGATACGCAGTATTTT
>TRBD2|many|TRBJ2-1|TRBV20-1
CSASTSGGAINEQFF
TGCAGTGCTTCGACTAGCGGGGGGGCTATCAATGAGCAGTTCTTC
>.|few|TRBJ1-1|TRBV9
CASKSEESTEAFF
TGTGCCAGCAAGAGTGAGGAATCCACTGAAGCTTTCTTT
>.|many|TRBJ1-5|TRBV19
CASRQVVDQPQHF
TGTGCCAGTCGTCAGGTTGTGGATCAGCCCCAGCATTTT
>.|.|TRBJ2-1|TRBV9
CASSATTGIGSEQFF
TGTGCCAGCAGCGCGACCACAGGGATTGGGTCTGAGCAGTTCTTC
>.|.|TRBJ1-5|TRBV18
CASSPRGERPQHF
TGTGCCAGCTCACCACGGGGGGAGCGGCCCCAGCATTTT
>.|few|TRBJ2-3|TRBV14
CASSPRQSSTDTQYF
TGTGCCAGCAGCCCAAGACAGTCTAGCACAGATACGCAGTATTTT
>TRBD2|.|TRBJ2-3|TRBV29-1
CSVAGDSDTQYF
TGCAGCGTGGCGGGGGACTCAGATACGCAGTATTTT
>TRBD1|many|TRBJ1-4|TRBV11-2
CASSRLQGQGGEKLFF
TGTGCCAGCAGCCGGCTTCAGGGACAGGGTGGTGAAAAACTGTTTTTT
>.|many|TRBJ2-7|TRBV3-1
CASSTRLGRGYSYEQYF
TGTGCCAGCAGCACCCGGTTGGGCAGAGGATACTCCTACGAGCAGTACTTC
>.|.|TRBJ1-1|TRBV20-1
CSATAGGGFMNTEAFF
TGCAGTGCTACGGCCGGGGGCGGGTTTATGAACACTGAAGCTTTCTTT
>TRBD2|.|TRBJ2-5|TRBV27
CASSAAPTSGGSETQYF
TGTGCCAGCAGTGCCGCTCCGACTAGCGGGGGGTCGGAGACCCAGTACTTC
>.|.|TRBJ2-5|TRBV24-1
CATSDDSLGAGVAQYF
TGTGCCACCAGTGACGACAGCCTAGGGGCTGGAGTGGCCCAGTACTTC
>.|.|TRBJ2-2|TRBV7-7
CASSPRWRGPGGELFF
TGTGCCAGCAGCCCCCGTTGGAGGGGGCCAGGCGGGGAGCTGTTTTTT
>.|.|TRBJ2-2|TRBV7-2
CASSLRPPGELFF
TGTGCCAGCAGCTTAAGGCCCCCCGGGGAGCTGTTTTTT
>.|.|TRBJ2-1|TRBV11-2
CASSLIRGAGNEQFF
TGTGCCAGCAGCTTAATCCGGGGGGCCGGGAATGAGCAGTTCTTC
>TRBD1|.|TRBJ2-3|TRBV19
CASSDRGPGADTQYF
TGTGCCAGTAGTGACAGGGGTCCCGGCGCAGATACGCAGTATTTT
>TRBD1|once|TRBJ2-7|TRBV25-1
CASSELGRQGSDEQYF
TGTGCCAGCAGTGAACTGGGAAGACAGGGGTCGGACGAGCAGTACTTC
>.|.|TRBJ1-5|TRBV27
CASSPFSGTENNQPQHF
TGTGCCAGCAGTCCGTTCTCCGGGACGGAGAACAATCAGCCCCAGCATTTT
>TRBD2|few|TRBJ2-1|TRBV7-9
CASSRTSGGSNEQFF
TGTGCCAGCAGCCGGACTAGCGGGGGGTCTAATGAGCAGTTCTTC
>TRBD1|many|TRBJ1-1|TRBV20-1
CSVMRPDRISEAFF
TGCAGTGTGATGCGACCGGACAGGATCTCTGAAGCTTTCTTT
>.|many|TRBJ2-7|TRBV12-3/TRBV12-4
CASRSGTSTYEQYF
TGTGCCAGCAGATCCGGGACTTCCACTTACGAGCAGTACTTC
>.|many|TRBJ2-5|TRBV5-1
CASSLDGRMIQETQYF
TGCGCCAGCAGCTTGGATGGACGGATGATCCAAGAGACCCAGTACTTC
>TRBD2|.|TRBJ2-3|TRBV11-2
CASSQSGDRTDTQYF
TGTGCCAGCAGCCAGAGCGGGGACCGCACAGATACGCAGTATTTT
>.|.|TRBJ1-6|TRBV6-2/TRBV6-3
CASTYQRSSYNSPLHF
TGTGCCAGCACTTATCAGCGAAGCTCCTATAATTCACCCCTCCACTTT
>.|few|TRBJ1-2|TRBV7-9
CASSSRTETNYGYTF
TGTGCCAGCAGCTCAAGGACCGAAACTAACTATGGCTACACCTTC
>TRBD1|few|TRBJ1-6|TRBV18
CASSPRGTGSSNSPLHF
TGTGCCAGCTCACCACGGGGGACAGGGTCGAGTAATTCACCCCTCCACTTT
>.|.|TRBJ1-5|TRBV19
CASMDGVFSNQPQHF
TGTGCCAGTATGGATGGGGTCTTTAGCAATCAGCCCCAGCATTTT
>TRBD2|few|TRBJ2-1|TRBV20-1
CSAARLAGPVDEQFF
TGCAGTGCTGCCAGACTAGCGGGACCCGTCGATGAGCAGTTCTTC
>TRBD2|many|TRBJ2-2|TRBV9
CASTSSPGRANTGELFF
TGTGCCAGCACCAGTTCCCCGGGGAGGGCGAACACCGGGGAGCTGTTTTTT
>.|many|TRBJ2-2|TRBV11-2
CASSLAGQQTGELFF
TGTGCCAGCAGCTTAGCGGGACAACAAACCGGGGAGCTGTTTTTT
>TRBD1|.|TRBJ2-1|TRBV7-8
CASSLRDRGRNEQFF
TGTGCCAGCAGCTTACGTGACAGGGGGAGGAATGAGCAGTTCTTC